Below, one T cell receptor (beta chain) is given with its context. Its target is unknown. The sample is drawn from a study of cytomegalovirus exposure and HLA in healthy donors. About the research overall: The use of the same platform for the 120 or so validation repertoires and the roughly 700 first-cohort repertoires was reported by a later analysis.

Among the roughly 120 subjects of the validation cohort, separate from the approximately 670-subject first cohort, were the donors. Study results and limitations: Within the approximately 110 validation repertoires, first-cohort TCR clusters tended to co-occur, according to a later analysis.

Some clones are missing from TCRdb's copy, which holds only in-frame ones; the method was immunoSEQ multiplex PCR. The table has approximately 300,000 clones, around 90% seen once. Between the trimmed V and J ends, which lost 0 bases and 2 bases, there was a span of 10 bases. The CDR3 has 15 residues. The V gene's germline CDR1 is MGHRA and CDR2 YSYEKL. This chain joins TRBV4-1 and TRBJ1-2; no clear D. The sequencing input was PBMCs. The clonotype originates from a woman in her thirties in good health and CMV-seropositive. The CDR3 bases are TGCGCCAGCAGCCAAGATGACGGAACGAACTATGGCTACACCTTC. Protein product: CASSQDDGTNYGYTF.